This TCR beta chain was obtained from a study of blood T cell repertoires in COVID-19. At the level of the study: The origin of the acute and convalescent COVID-19 samples was the United States, Italy and Spain. PBMCs, B-cell-depleted T cells, or T cells provided the cDNA or gDNA that made up the material.

Study processing details: Amplification of reference gene primers provided the estimated nucleated cell counts. The protocol was immunoSEQ multiplex PCR, while the TCRdb copy is restricted to in-frame clones and leaves out a portion. That table supplies the V and J calls and clone size; D and trimming were determined from the DNA. The data show around 440,000 clones, approximately 90% seen once. The germline gives CDR1 MDHEN, CDR2 SYDVKM. The CDR3 is made up of 15 amino acids. V was cut by 6 bases and J by 0 bases, with 9 bases left in between. While infection was still active, Seattle patients were enrolled and then followed longitudinally.

This receptor was obtained from a woman aged 50 to 60 with COVID-19, enrolled during active disease. The chain couples TRBV28 to TRBJ2-6; possibly TRBD1 for D (6 bases). The sequenced sample consisted of peripheral blood. The CDR3, as DNA: TGTGCCAGCAGGCCACAGGGCTCTGGGGCCAACGTCCTGACTTTC. Translated, it gives CASRPQGSGANVLTF.